The entry that follows covers one T cell receptor beta chain sequence. The source of the sample is a study of blood T cell repertoires in COVID-19. Study information: Collection of acute and convalescent COVID-19 samples took place in the United States, Italy and Spain. PBMCs, B-cell-depleted T cells, or T cells provided the cDNA or gDNA that made up the material.

Authors' methods: By means of reference gene primer amplification, nucleated cell counts were estimated. Sequenced by immunoSEQ multiplex PCR; TCRdb stores in-frame clones only, minus some. V and J calls and clone size are copied from that table; D and trimming were computed from the DNA. The sample carries hundreds of thousands of clones, roughly 80% recorded once. This CDR3 contains 17 residues. V shed 0 bases and J shed 4 bases, with 17 bases lying between them. Germline CDR1 reads LGHNT; CDR2 reads FRNRAP. Sequencing was performed on peripheral blood. The TCR was taken from a woman between 40 and 50 years old with active or convalescent COVID-19. This chain connects TRBV12-5 to TRBJ2-3, with D possibly being TRBD2 (5 bases). CDR3 coding DNA: TGTGCTAGTGGTTTGGTACGTTGGACTTTAAGAGCAGATACGCAGTATTTT. Protein sequence: CASGLVRWTLRADTQYF.